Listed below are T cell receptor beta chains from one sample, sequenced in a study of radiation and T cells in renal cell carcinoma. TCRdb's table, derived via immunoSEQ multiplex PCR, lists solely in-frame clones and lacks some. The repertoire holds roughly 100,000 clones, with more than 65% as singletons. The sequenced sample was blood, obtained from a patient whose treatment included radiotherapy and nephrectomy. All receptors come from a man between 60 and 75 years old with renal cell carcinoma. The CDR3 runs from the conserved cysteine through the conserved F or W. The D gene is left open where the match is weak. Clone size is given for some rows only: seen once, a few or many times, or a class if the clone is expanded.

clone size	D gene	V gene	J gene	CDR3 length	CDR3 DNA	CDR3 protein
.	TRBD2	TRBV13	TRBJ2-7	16	TGTGCCAGCAGCGTAGATGCACCTAGCGGGAGGAACGAGCAGTACTTC	CASSVDAPSGRNEQYF
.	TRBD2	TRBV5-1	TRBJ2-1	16	TGCGCCAGCAGCTTGGTGACTAGCGGGGGGTACAATGAGCAGTTCTTC	CASSLVTSGGYNEQFF
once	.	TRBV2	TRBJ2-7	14	TGTGCCAGCAGCCAAGATTCGTCGGCCTACGAGCAGTACTTC	CASSQDSSAYEQYF
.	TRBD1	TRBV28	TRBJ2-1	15	TGTGCCAGCAGAACTGTGGGGACAGGGATCAATGAGCAGTTCTTC	CASRTVGTGINEQFF
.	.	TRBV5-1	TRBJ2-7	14	TGCGCCAGCAGCTTGGAAGAGCTGAGTCACGAGCAGTACTTC	CASSLEELSHEQYF
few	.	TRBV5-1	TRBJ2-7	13	TGCGCCAGCAGAGGGGGGCTAGGCTACGAGCAGTACTTC	CASRGGLGYEQYF
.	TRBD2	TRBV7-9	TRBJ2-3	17	TGTGCCAGCAGCTTAGGTCCAGAGCGGGAGATCACAGATACGCAGTATTTT	CASSLGPEREITDTQYF
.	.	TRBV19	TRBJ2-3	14	TGTGCCAGTAGTACACAGGCCGCCACAGATACGCAGTATTTT	CASSTQAATDTQYF
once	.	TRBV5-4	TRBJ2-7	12	TGTGCCAGCAGCTTCTCGGGGTACGAGCAGTACTTC	CASSFSGYEQYF
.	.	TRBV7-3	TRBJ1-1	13	TGTGCCAGCGGGCTTACAGGGAACACTGAAGCTTTCTTT	CASGLTGNTEAFF
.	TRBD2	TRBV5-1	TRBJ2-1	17	TGCGCCAGCAGCCCTCTAGCGGGAGTGAGCTCCTACAATGAGCAGTTCTTC	CASSPLAGVSSYNEQFF
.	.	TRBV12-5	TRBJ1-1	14	TGTGCTAGTGGTTCCCGCGCCTTTGGCACTGAAGCTTTCTTT	CASGSRAFGTEAFF
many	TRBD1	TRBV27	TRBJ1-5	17	TGTGCCAGCAGTTCTCGGACAGGGCATTATAGCAATCAGCCCCAGCATTTT	CASSSRTGHYSNQPQHF
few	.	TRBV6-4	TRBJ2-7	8	TGTGCCAGCTACGAGCAGTACTTC	CASYEQYF
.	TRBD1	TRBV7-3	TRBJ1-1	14	TGTGCCAGCAGTACCGGGACAGGGGTTACTGAAGCTTTCTTT	CASSTGTGVTEAFF
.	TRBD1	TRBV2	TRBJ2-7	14	TGTGCCAGCAATCCCGGGACAGGGGATTACGAGCAGTACTTC	CASNPGTGDYEQYF
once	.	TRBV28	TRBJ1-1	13	TGTGCCAGCAGTTTGGCCGAGGTCACTGAAGCTTTCTTT	CASSLAEVTEAFF
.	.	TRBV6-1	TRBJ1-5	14	TGTGCCAGCAGTGAAGGTCTTCCCAATCAGCCCCAGCATTTT	CASSEGLPNQPQHF
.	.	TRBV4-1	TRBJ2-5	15	TGCGCCAGCAGCTGGGATTTTGGCGGCCAAGAGACCCAGTACTTC	CASSWDFGGQETQYF
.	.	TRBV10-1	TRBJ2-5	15	TGCGCCAGCAGTGATTTGGCGGGCAACGAAGAGACCCAGTACTTC	CASSDLAGNEETQYF
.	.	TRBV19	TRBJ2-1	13	TGTGCCAGTAGTATAGATATAGCGAATGAGCAGTTCTTC	CASSIDIANEQFF
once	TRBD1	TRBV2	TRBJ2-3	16	TGTGCCAGCAGTCCCCCGGGACAGGCCGGCACAGATACGCAGTATTTT	CASSPPGQAGTDTQYF
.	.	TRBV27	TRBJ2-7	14	TGTGCCAGCAGTCTTGCCGCCGGAGCATCGGGGCAGTACTTC	CASSLAAGASGQYF
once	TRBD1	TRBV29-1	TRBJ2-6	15	TGCAGCGTAGGACAGGGGGCATTGGGGGCCAACGTCCTGACTTTC	CSVGQGALGANVLTF
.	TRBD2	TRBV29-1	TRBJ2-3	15	TGCAGCGTTGAACTCGCGGGAGGTGGCACAGATACGCAGTATTTT	CSVELAGGGTDTQYF
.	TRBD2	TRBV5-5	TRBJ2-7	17	TGTGCCAGCAGCTTGCGCACTAGCGGGAGTTGGATGTACGAGCAGTACTTC	CASSLRTSGSWMYEQYF
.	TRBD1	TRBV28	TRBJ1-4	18	TGTGCCAGCAGTTTCTGGACAGGAGGGAGCACCGCTAATGAAAAACTGTTTTTT	CASSFWTGGSTANEKLFF
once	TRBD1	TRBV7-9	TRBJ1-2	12	TGTGCCAGCAGCTTAGGGACAGGTGGCTACACCTTC	CASSLGTGGYTF
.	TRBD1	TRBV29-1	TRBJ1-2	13	TGCAGCGTTGACCTAGACAGGGCTTATGGCTACACCTTC	CSVDLDRAYGYTF
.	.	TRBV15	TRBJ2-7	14	TGTGCCACCAGAGCCCACCCGAGCTCCTACGAGCAGTACTTC	CATRAHPSSYEQYF
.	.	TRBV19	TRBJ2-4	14	TGTGCCAGTAGTATAGATTTTGATGGGAGCATTCAGTACTTC	CASSIDFDGSIQYF
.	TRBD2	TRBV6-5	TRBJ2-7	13	TGTGCCAGCAGTAATAGACTAGCAAGCGAGCAGTACTTC	CASSNRLASEQYF
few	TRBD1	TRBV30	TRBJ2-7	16	TGTGCCTGGAGTGTAGGTTCACGGACAGGGGCCTACGAGCAGTACTTC	CAWSVGSRTGAYEQYF
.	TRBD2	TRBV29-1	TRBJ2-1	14	TGCAGCGTTGAATGGTCTAGCGGGATGTATGAGCAGTTCTTC	CSVEWSSGMYEQFF
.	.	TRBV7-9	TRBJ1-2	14	TGTGCCAGCACCCCACGGCCGGATAACTATGGCTACACCTTC	CASTPRPDNYGYTF
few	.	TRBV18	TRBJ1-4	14	TGTGCCAGCTCACTGGGTAGCACTAATGAAAAACTGTTTTTT	CASSLGSTNEKLFF
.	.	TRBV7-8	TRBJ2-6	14	TGTGCCAGCAGCCAAACATCTGGGGCCAACGTCCTGACTTTC	CASSQTSGANVLTF
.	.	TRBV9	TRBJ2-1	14	TGTGCCAGCAGCGTAGAAGGGGCGTACAATGAGCAGTTCTTC	CASSVEGAYNEQFF
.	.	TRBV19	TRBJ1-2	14	TGTGCCAGTAGTCCCTCCTCGGGATACTATGGCTACACCTTC	CASSPSSGYYGYTF
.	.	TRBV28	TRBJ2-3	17	TGTGCCAGCACCCCCCCCCGACTACCAGGGCCCACAGATACGCAGTATTTT	CASTPPRLPGPTDTQYF
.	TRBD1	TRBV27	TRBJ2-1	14	TGTGCCAGCAGGACGACAGGGAACTACAATGAGCAGTTCTTC	CASRTTGNYNEQFF
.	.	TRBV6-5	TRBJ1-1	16	TGTGCCAGCAGTTACTCCCTCCAGGACATGAACACTGAAGCTTTCTTT	CASSYSLQDMNTEAFF
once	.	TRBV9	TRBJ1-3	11	TGTGCCAGCAGCCCGGGAAACACCATATATTTT	CASSPGNTIYF
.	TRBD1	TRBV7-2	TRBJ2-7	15	TGTGCCAGCAGCTCCGGGACAGAAATTCGGGGCGAGCAGTACTTC	CASSSGTEIRGEQYF
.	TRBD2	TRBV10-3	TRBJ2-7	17	TGTGCCATCAGTGAGGGTCCCCTAGCGGGAAGAAGGGACGAGCAGTACTTC	CAISEGPLAGRRDEQYF
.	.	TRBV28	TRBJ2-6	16	TGTGCCAGCAGTTATGCGGGTCTCTCTGGGGCCAACGTCCTGACTTTC	CASSYAGLSGANVLTF
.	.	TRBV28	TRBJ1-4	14	TGTGCCAGCAGCCCCTATAGGACTAATGAAAAACTGTTTTTT	CASSPYRTNEKLFF
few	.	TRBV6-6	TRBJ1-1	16	TGTGCCAGCAGTTACTCGATCGGGAGGGGAAACACTGAAGCTTTCTTT	CASSYSIGRGNTEAFF
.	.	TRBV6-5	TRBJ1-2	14	TGTGCCAGCAGTGGCCCGATCCCCGGGGAAGGCTACACCTTC	CASSGPIPGEGYTF
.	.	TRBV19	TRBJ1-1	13	TGTGCCAGTACCTCCAATCCGGGAACTGAAGCTTTCTTT	CASTSNPGTEAFF
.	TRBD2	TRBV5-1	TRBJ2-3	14	TGCGCCAGCAGCTTGGACGCGGGAGCAGATACGCAGTATTTT	CASSLDAGADTQYF
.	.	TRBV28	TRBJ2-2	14	TGTGCCAGCACCCCCCTGCCGGACACCGGGGAGCTGTTTTTT	CASTPLPDTGELFF
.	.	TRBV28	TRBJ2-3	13	TGTGCCAGCATAGGGGGAGGCACAGATACGCAGTATTTT	CASIGGGTDTQYF
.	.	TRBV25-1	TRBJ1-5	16	TGTGCCAGCAGTGCCTCGGAGGGGTGGGGCAATCAGCCCCAGCATTTT	CASSASEGWGNQPQHF
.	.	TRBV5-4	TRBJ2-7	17	TGTGCCAGCAGCCCGATTGGGGGGGACAGTCGCGCCTACGAGCAGTACTTC	CASSPIGGDSRAYEQYF
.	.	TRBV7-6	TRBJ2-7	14	TGTGCCAGCAGCCAAGGAGGTTACCTTTACGAGCAGTACTTC	CASSQGGYLYEQYF